This T cell receptor (beta chain) stems from a study of vaccination effects on CD4 cells after COVID-19. Study context: Each participant was administered two doses of either the BNT162b2 or the mRNA-1273 vaccine. Regarding the study as a whole: Substantial clonal contraction characterized both infection- and vaccine-induced clones late after vaccination.

The protocol was immunoSEQ multiplex PCR, while the TCRdb copy is restricted to in-frame clones and leaves out a portion. The table records roughly 35,000 clones, about 60% of them present only once. Comment on this clone: Its specificity is unknown.

Expansion of antigen-specific CD4+ T cells with viral peptide pools was carried out by the ViraFEST assay before sequencing. On day 10 of culture, CD4+ T cells were separated out. The study found no prior SARS-CoV-2 infection in the vaccine recipients, who tested negative for nucleocapsid antibodies. Sequencing used CD4+ T cells from PBMCs cultured with HCoV-OC43 spike peptides, obtained before COVID-19 vaccination. Subset given: HCoV-OC43 spike overlapping peptide pool stimulation. The sequence was obtained from a human donor who received a COVID-19 vaccine.

The CDR3 sequence is CASSFRDARGDGYTF. CDR3 DNA sequence: TGTGCCAGCAGTTTTAGGGACGCCCGCGGGGATGGCTACACCTTC. This chain links TRBV5-6 with TRBJ1-2; D may be TRBD1 (5 bases). Germline loops: CDR1 SGHDT, CDR2 YYEEEE. V was cut by 5 bases and J by 6 bases, with 20 bases left in between. This CDR3 region has 15 residues. The full variable domain, in which reference TRBV5-6 and TRBJ1-2 provide the parts outside the CDR3, is DAGVTQSPTHLIKTRGQQVTLRCSPKSGHDTVSWYQQALGQGPQFIFQYYEEEERQRGNFPDRFSGHQFPNYSSELNVNALLLGDSALYLCASSFRDARGDGYTFGSGTRLTVV.